Given below is one T cell receptor (beta chain) in context. The antigen is unknown. This sample was included in a study of T cell repertoires in cytomegalovirus infection. Study at large: Indications came from public TCR beta signatures; they pointed to CMV infection and to a matching HLA type. Points from the study as a whole: Across the ex vivo response, the dominant clonotypes were HLA-C-restricted CMV-specific TCR beta clonotypes. Totalled public TCR beta family frequency picked out people who carried CMV plus the relevant HLA.

TCRdb reanalysed the reads using MiXCR and keeps one entry per CDR3 protein. Here the sample spans 160,000 or so distinct CDR3 sequences, less than 25% being singletons. The starting material was CD8+ T cells from cultured PBMCs, obtained from culture after CMV antigen stimulation. The clonotype comes from a human donor in good health (CMV status not recorded). Some clones in this sample may be carry-over from other donors' samples.

The CDR3 nucleotides read TGTGCCAGCAGTTACTGGGCGGGGGAAGAGACCCAGTACTTC. Translation gives CASSYWAGEETQYF. The chain has TRBV6-5 and TRBJ2-5; 7 bases agree with TRBD2. Germline V gene sequence: CDR1 MNHEY, CDR2 SVGAGI. This CDR3 is built from 14 residues. Unmatched junction bases numbered 2, after V lost 1 base and J lost 3 bases.